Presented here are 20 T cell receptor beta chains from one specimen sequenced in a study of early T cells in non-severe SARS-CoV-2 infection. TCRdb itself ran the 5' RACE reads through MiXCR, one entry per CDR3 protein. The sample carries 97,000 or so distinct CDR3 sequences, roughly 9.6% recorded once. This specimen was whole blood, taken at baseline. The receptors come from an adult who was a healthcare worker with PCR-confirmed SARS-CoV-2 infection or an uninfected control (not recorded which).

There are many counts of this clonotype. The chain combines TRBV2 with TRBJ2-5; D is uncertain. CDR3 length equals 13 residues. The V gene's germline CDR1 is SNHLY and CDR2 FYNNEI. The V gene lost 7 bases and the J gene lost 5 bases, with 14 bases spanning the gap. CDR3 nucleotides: TGTGCCAGCACTAGGACGCCCCGGGAGACCCAGTACTTC. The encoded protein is CASTRTPRETQYF.

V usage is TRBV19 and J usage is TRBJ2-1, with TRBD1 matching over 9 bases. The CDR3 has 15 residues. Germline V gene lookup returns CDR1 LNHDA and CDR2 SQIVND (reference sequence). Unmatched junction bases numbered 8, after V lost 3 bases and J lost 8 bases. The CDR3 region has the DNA TGTGCCAGTAGTATCCCGGGACAGGGTGCCCATGAGCAGTTCTTC. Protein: CASSIPGQGAHEQFF.

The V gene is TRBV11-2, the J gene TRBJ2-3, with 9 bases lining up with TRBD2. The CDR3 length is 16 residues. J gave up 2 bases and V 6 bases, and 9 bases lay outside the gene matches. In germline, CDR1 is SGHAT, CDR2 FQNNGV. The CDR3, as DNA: TGTGCCAGCAGACAGGGACTAGCCACGTTCACAGATACGCAGTATTTT. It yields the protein CASRQGLATFTDTQYF. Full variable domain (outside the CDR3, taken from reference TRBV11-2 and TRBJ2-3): EAGVAQSPRYKIIEKRQSVAFWCNPISGHATLYWYQQILGQGPKLLIQFQNNGVVDDSQLPKDRFSAERLKGVDSTLKIQPAKLEDSAVYLCASRQGLATFTDTQYFGPGTRLTVL.

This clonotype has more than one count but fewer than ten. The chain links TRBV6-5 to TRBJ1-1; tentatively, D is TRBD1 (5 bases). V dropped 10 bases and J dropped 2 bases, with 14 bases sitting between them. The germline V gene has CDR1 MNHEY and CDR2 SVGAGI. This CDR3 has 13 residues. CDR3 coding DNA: TGTGCCATAGGGGCAGACAGCAACACTGAAGCTTTCTTT. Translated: CAIGADSNTEAFF.

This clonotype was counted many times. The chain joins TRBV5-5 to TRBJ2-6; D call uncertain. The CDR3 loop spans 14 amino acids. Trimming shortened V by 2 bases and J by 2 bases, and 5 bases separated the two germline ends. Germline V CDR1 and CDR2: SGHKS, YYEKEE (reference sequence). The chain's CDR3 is CASSFQAGANVLTF. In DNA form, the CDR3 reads TGTGCCAGCAGCTTCCAGGCTGGGGCCAACGTCCTGACTTTC. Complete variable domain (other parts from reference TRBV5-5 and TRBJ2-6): DAGVTQSPTHLIKTRGQQVTLRCSPISGHKSVSWYQQVLGQGPQFIFQYYEKEERGRGNFPDRFSARQFPNYSSELNVNALLLGDSALYLCASSFQAGANVLTFGAGSRLTVL.

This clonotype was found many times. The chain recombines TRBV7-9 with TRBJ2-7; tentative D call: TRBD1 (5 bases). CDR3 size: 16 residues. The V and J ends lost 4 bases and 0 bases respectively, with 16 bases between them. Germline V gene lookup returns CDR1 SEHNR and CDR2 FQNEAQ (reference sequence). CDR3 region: CASSYPEQVSSYEQYF. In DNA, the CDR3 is TGTGCCAGCAGCTACCCCGAACAGGTTTCCTCCTACGAGCAGTACTTC.

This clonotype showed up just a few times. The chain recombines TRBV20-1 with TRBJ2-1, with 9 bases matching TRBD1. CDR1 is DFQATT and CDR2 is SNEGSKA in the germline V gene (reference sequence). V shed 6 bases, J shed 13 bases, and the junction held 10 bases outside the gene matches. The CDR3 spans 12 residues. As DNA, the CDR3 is TGCAGTGCCGACAGGGGGGGGTTTGAACAGTTCTTC. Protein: CSADRGGFEQFF.

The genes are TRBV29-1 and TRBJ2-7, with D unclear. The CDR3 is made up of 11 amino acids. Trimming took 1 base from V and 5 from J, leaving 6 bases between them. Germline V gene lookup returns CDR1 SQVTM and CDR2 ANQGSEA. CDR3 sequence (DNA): TGCAGCGTTGAAGCGAGCAACGAGCAGTACTTC. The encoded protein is CSVEASNEQYF.

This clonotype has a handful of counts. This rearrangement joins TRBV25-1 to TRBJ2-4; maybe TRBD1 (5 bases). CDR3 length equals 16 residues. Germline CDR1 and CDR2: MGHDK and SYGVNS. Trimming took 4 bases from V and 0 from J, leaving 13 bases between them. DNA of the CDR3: TGTGCCAGCAGTGGACCAGGGCAGATAGCCAAAAACATTCAGTACTTC. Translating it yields CASSGPGQIAKNIQYF.

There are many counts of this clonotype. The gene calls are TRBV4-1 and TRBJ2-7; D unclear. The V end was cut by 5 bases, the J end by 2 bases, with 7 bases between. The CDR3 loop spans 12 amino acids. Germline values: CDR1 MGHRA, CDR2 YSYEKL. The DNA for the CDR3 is TGCGCCAGCAGCAAATCGCCCTACGAGCAGTACTTC. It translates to CASSKSPYEQYF.

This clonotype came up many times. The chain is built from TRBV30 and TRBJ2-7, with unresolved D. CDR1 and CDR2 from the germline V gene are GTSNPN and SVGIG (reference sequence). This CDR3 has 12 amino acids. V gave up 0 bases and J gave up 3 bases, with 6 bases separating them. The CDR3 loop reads CAWSVIVYEQYF. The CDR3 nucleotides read TGTGCCTGGAGTGTAATAGTCTACGAGCAGTACTTC.

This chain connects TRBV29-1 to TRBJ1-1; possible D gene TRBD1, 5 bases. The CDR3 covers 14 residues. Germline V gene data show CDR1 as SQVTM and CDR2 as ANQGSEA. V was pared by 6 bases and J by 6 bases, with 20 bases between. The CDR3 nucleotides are TGCAGCGTCCTCCAGAATTCGGGGGGATCTGAAGCTTTCTTT. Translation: CSVLQNSGGSEAFF.

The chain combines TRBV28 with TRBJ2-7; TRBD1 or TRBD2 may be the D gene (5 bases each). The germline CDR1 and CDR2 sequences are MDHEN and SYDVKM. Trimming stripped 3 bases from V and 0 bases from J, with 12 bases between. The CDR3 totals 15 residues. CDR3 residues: CASSFRGESSYEQYF. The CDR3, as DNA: TGTGCCAGCAGTTTCCGGGGCGAATCCTCCTACGAGCAGTACTTC. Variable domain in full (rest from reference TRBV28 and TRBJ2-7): DVKVTQSSRYLVKRTGEKVFLECVQDMDHENMFWYRQDPGLGLRLIYFSYDVKMKEKGDIPEGYSVSREKKERFSLILESASTNQTSMYLCASSFRGESSYEQYFGPGTRLTVT.

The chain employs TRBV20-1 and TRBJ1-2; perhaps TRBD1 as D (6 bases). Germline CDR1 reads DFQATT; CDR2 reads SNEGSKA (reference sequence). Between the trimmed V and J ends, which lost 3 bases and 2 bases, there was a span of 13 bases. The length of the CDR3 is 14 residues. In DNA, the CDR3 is TGCAGTGCTAGCTCTGCAGGGGCGAACTATGGCTACACCTTC. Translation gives CSASSAGANYGYTF.

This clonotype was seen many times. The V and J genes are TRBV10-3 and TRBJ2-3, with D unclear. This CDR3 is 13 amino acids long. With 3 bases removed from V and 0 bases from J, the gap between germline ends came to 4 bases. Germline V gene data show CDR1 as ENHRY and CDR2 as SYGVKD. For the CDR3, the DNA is TGTGCCATCAGTGACACCAGCACAGATACGCAGTATTTT. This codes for CAISDTSTDTQYF.

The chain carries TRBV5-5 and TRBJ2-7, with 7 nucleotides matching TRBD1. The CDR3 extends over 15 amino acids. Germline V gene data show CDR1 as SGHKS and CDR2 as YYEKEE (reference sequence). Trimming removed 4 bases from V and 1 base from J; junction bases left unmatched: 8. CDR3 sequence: CASSPRTGVSYEQYF. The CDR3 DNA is TGTGCCAGCAGCCCGAGGACAGGCGTTTCCTACGAGCAGTACTTC.

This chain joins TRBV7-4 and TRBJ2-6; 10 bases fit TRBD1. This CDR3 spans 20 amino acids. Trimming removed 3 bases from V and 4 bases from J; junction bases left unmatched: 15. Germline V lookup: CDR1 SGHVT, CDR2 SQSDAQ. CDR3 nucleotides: TGTGCCAGCAGCTTCTGCCGGGACAGGGGACCTCTTAGGGGGGCCAACGTCCTGACTTTC. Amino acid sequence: CASSFCRDRGPLRGANVLTF.

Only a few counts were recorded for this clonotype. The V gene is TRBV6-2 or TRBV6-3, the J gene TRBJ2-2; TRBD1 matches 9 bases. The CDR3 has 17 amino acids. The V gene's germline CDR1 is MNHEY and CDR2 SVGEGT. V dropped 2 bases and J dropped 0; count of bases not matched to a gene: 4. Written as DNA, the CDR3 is TGTGCCAGCAGTTACGGCAACAGGGGGCCGAACACCGGGGAGCTGTTTTTT. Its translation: CASSYGNRGPNTGELFF.

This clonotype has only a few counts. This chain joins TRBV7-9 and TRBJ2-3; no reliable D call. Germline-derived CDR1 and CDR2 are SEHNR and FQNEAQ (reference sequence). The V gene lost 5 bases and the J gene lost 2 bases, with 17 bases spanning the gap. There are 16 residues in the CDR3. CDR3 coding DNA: TGTGCCAGCAGCGGACCATTCGAACGCACCACAGATACGCAGTATTTT. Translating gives CASSGPFERTTDTQYF.

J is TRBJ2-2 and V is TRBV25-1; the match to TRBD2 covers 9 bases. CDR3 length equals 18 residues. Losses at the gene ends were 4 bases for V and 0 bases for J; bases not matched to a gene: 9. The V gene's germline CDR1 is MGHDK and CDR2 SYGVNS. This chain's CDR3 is CASSGTVLAGTNTGELFF. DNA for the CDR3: TGTGCCAGCAGTGGGACGGTGCTAGCGGGGACGAACACCGGGGAGCTGTTTTTT.